This note documents a single T cell receptor (beta chain) sequence. The sample is drawn from a study of cytomegalovirus exposure and HLA in healthy donors. It was with 60 Vbeta and 13 Jbeta primers that the PCR ran. Sequencing was performed with immunoSEQ multiplex PCR; in TCRdb, only in-frame clones are kept and a portion is missing. The sample table includes 35,000 to 45,000 clones. This CDR3 region has 13 residues. Trimming shortened V by 0 bases and J by 2 bases, and 7 bases separated the two germline ends. CDR1 is GTSNPN and CDR2 is SVGIG in the germline V gene (reference sequence). The chain couples TRBV30 to TRBJ1-2, with D uncertain. The source of this sequence is a male donor in good health and CMV-seronegative. Sequencing was done on a sample of PBMCs. CDR3 protein: CAWSVQPNYGYTF. In DNA, the CDR3 is TGTGCCTGGAGTGTACAACCCAACTATGGCTACACCTTC.